One sample yielded the 12 T cell receptor beta chains listed below, sequenced in a study of beta chain features in type 1 diabetes listed by TCRdb under 2018. Receptor amplification or capture employed the immunoSEQ multiplex PCR assay. The High Capacity cDNA Reverse Transcription Kit was used to reverse transcribe all of the isolated RNA, meaning that expressed TCRB transcripts were what got sequenced. TCRdb carries this immuneACCESS record with in-frame sequences only. Its versions omit some clonotypes, under half of them owing to an unresolved V gene in the studies checked, with the rest unexplained. For this sample the table gives under 400,000 clones, of which around 13% were detected only once. The ten largest clones take up over 5.5% of the sample. Sequencing input: central memory CD4+ T cells from blood. The receptor set was obtained from a man younger than 45 in good health.

This clone has a handful of counts. This sequence joins TRBV2 and TRBJ2-6; 8 bases line up with TRBD2. Germline assignment: CDR1 SNHLY and CDR2 FYNNEI. V shed 8 bases, J shed 0 bases, and the junction held 6 bases outside the gene matches. The CDR3 runs 16 residues. This CDR3 is CASEEREGSGANVLTF. In DNA form, the CDR3 reads TGTGCCAGCGAGGAACGGGAGGGCTCTGGGGCCAACGTCCTGACTTTC.

The chain is built from TRBV7-2 and TRBJ2-5, with TRBD2 matching over 9 bases. The CDR3 runs to 14 residues. Trimming at V came to 5 bases and at J to 2 bases, leaving 3 bases not matched to a gene. Per the germline V gene, CDR1 is SGHTA and CDR2 is FQGNSA. The CDR3 is CASSPGLAQETQYF. The CDR3 region has the DNA TGTGCCAGCAGCCCGGGACTAGCACAAGAGACCCAGTACTTC.

This clone was counted a few times. Other DNA sequences within the sample encode an identical CDR3. This rearrangement joins TRBV15 to TRBJ2-5; TRBD2 is a possible D gene (5 bases). Germline CDR1 is LNHNV and CDR2 is YYDKDF (reference sequence). The CDR3 totals 13 residues. V was pared by 1 base and J by 2 bases, with 5 bases between. The CDR3 reads CATSRGLQETQYF. The CDR3 nucleotides read TGTGCCACCAGCAGAGGACTACAAGAGACCCAGTACTTC.

This clone was recorded a few times. The chain couples TRBV6-5 to TRBJ2-1, with 14 bases that match TRBD2. Looked up from germline, CDR1 is MNHEY and CDR2 is SVGAGI. This CDR3 contains 13 residues. V was clipped by 5 bases and J by 16 bases; unmatched bases: 7. The CDR3, as DNA: TGTGCCAGCAGTGCCGGGACTAGCGGGAGATGCTTCTTC. Its translation: CASSAGTSGRCFF.

J is TRBJ2-5 and V is TRBV11-1; the D call may be TRBD1 or TRBD2 (5 bases each). CDR3 length: 14 residues. V was cut by 2 bases and J by 5 bases, with 12 bases left in between. The germline V gene has CDR1 SGHAT and CDR2 FQDESV (reference sequence). The CDR3 reads CASSLSEGRETQYF. As DNA, the CDR3 is TGTGCCAGCAGCTTAAGCGAGGGGCGGGAGACCCAGTACTTC.

This clone was counted a few times. The rearrangement uses TRBV6-5 and TRBJ2-5; 7 positions agree with TRBD1. Trimming cost V 2 bases and J 2 bases; bases outside gene matches: 5. CDR3 length equals 15 residues. Germline assignment: CDR1 MNHEY and CDR2 SVGAGI. The CDR3 sequence is CASSYQRGPQETQYF. The CDR3 nucleotides read TGTGCCAGCAGTTACCAAAGGGGGCCACAAGAGACCCAGTACTTC.

This clone was observed at least ten times. The chain employs TRBV18 and TRBJ2-7; TRBD2 might be the D (5 bases). Per germline, CDR1 KGHSH and CDR2 LQKENI. CDR3 length: 13 amino acids. Between the trimmed V and J ends, which lost 3 bases and 0 bases, there was a span of 6 bases. Here the CDR3 DNA reads TGTGCCAGCTCACCGGGGAGCTCCTACGAGCAGTACTTC. Translation: CASSPGSSYEQYF.

The rearrangement uses TRBV5-4 and TRBJ2-4; D gene uncertain. Germline V gene lookup returns CDR1 SGHNT and CDR2 YYREEE (reference sequence). Trimming left V 0 bases short and J 0 bases short, with 7 bases between. The CDR3 runs to 15 residues. The CDR3 reads CASSLAVPAKNIQYF. In nucleotides, the CDR3 is TGTGCCAGCAGCTTGGCCGTCCCAGCCAAAAACATTCAGTACTTC.

This clone was recorded many times. The J gene is TRBJ2-1, the V gene TRBV10-3; D remains unclear. Germline V gene data show CDR1 as ENHRY and CDR2 as SYGVKD. This CDR3 has 15 residues. The V end lost 4 bases, the J end lost 4 bases, and 14 bases lay between the germline ends. The CDR3 loop is CAISAGGVNYNEQFF. For the CDR3, the DNA is TGTGCCATCAGTGCGGGCGGAGTTAATTACAATGAGCAGTTCTTC.

The J gene is TRBJ2-7, the V gene TRBV15; the match to TRBD1 covers 7 bases. The V gene's germline CDR1 is LNHNV and CDR2 YYDKDF (reference sequence). This CDR3 is 15 amino acids long. Germline trimming cut 1 base from V and 3 bases from J; bases unmatched to any gene: 6. This CDR3 reads CATSRVTGVNYEQYV. In DNA, the CDR3 is TGTGCCACCAGCAGAGTAACAGGGGTCAACTACGAGCAGTACGTC.

This clone turned up a few times. The chain is built from TRBV7-2 and TRBJ2-5; TRBD2 might be the D (6 bases). The CDR3 spans 16 residues. The germline V gene encodes CDR1 SGHTA and CDR2 FQGNSA. The V end was cut by 4 bases, the J end by 1 base, with 16 bases between. The DNA for the CDR3 is TGTGCCAGCAGCTCCCTAGCGAAAAGCCCCCAAGAGACCCAGTACTTC. Its protein product is CASSSLAKSPQETQYF.

This clone has just a few counts. The CDR3 loop is CASKSRGGGQETQYF. CDR3 nucleotides: TGTGCCAGCAAATCCAGGGGGGGTGGGCAAGAGACCCAGTACTTC. The chain has TRBV6-6 and TRBJ2-5; D could derive from TRBD1 or TRBD2 (7 bases each). Per the germline V gene, CDR1 is MNHNY and CDR2 is SVGAGI (reference sequence). The CDR3 has 15 amino acids. V lost 7 bases to trimming and J lost 2 bases, with 17 bases between them.